One sample yielded the 26 T cell receptor beta chains listed below, sequenced in a study of regulatory T cells in long-lasting Graves disease. Specified time point: persistent/refractory GD, antithyroid drugs over 5 years with positive TRAb. PBMC-derived RNA was used for the TCR library. iRepertoire HTBI primers and Arm-PCR of CDR3 regions built TCR beta libraries. One entry per CDR3 protein, called by TCRdb with MiXCR from the multiplex PCR reads. The table lists about 470,000 distinct CDR3 sequences, 20% to 25% of them singletons. The specimen was peripheral blood mononuclear cells (PBMCs), collected when the disease was refractory, from a patient treated with antithyroid drugs. The receptors were gathered from a female donor with Graves disease.

This clonotype showed up many times. The rearrangement joins TRBV6-1 to TRBJ2-7; D remains unclear. The CDR3 totals 13 residues. The germline gives CDR1 MNHNS, CDR2 SASEGT. V was clipped by 6 bases and J by 2 bases, with 11 bases between them. The CDR3 DNA sequence: TGTGCCAGCAGAGCTACAGTTACCTACGAGCAGTACTTC. This codes for CASRATVTYEQYF.

This clonotype has only a few counts. A much larger clonotype is one base distant, so this may be a read error. J is TRBJ2-7 and V is TRBV10-3; 7 positions agree with TRBD1. The CDR3 runs to 13 residues. From germline, CDR1 is ENHRY and CDR2 SYGVKD. Trimming took 6 bases from V and 1 from J; bases not matched to a gene: 3. The CDR3 DNA follows: TGTGCCATCAGCCCGGGACAGTCCTACGAGCAGTACTTC. Amino acids: CAISPGQSYEQYF.

The V gene is TRBV12-3 or TRBV12-4, the J gene TRBJ2-3; weak D call: TRBD1 (6 bases). Trimming took off 6 bases at V and 3 bases at J, with 16 bases between the two ends. The CDR3 loop spans 15 amino acids. In DNA, the CDR3 is TGTGCCAGCAGAGGTGGGCCAGGGACAACAGATACGCAGTATTTT. It is translated as CASRGGPGTTDTQYF.

This clonotype appeared a single time. V usage is TRBV6-2 or TRBV6-3 and J usage is TRBJ2-3; the D gene is possibly TRBD1 (6 bases). V was pared by 2 bases and J by 5 bases, with 14 bases between. This CDR3 is built from 15 residues. Per germline, CDR1 MNHEY and CDR2 SVGEGT. The CDR3 is CASSYPGQRGDTQYF. The CDR3 nucleotides are TGTGCCAGCAGTTACCCCGGACAGAGGGGAGATACGCAGTATTTT.

The rearrangement joins TRBV6-9 to TRBJ2-7; 8 bases are a match to TRBD2. From germline, CDR1 is MNHGY and CDR2 SVAAGI. The CDR3 is 16 amino acids. V was clipped by 3 bases and J by 1 base; unmatched bases: 8. The chain's CDR3 is CASSYSYSGASYEQYF. CDR3 nucleotides: TGTGCCAGCAGTTACTCGTATAGCGGGGCATCCTACGAGCAGTACTTC.

This chain links TRBV5-1 with TRBJ2-7, with unresolved D. The CDR3 totals 17 residues. V lost 0 bases to trimming and J lost 0 bases, with 16 bases between them. The germline V gene encodes CDR1 SGHRS and CDR2 YFSETQ. CDR3 sequence reads: CASSLVSRSASSYEQYF. The CDR3 DNA reads as TGCGCCAGCAGCTTGGTTAGTCGATCCGCTAGCTCCTACGAGCAGTACTTC.

This chain connects TRBV7-2 to TRBJ2-7, with 8 bases aligning to TRBD2. Germline loops: CDR1 SGHTA, CDR2 FQGNSA. This CDR3 region has 15 residues. V was clipped by 4 bases and J by 0 bases; unmatched bases: 5. The CDR3 loop reads CASSSSGGLSYEQYF. In DNA, the CDR3 is TGTGCCAGCAGCTCGAGCGGGGGCCTCTCCTACGAGCAGTACTTC.

In its sample, this clonotype was seen a few times. An end of the junction differs from the germline gene, which may be a read error. This chain joins TRBV4-2 and TRBJ1-6; 7 nucleotides match TRBD1. In germline, CDR1 is LGHNA, CDR2 YNFKEQ. CDR3 length equals 14 residues. The CDR3 region is CASSEDRDGSPLHF. Here the CDR3 DNA reads TGTGCCAGCAGCGAAGACAGGGATGGTTCACCCCTCCACTTT.

This clonotype has ten or more counts. The chain joins TRBV28 to TRBJ1-5; D is uncertain. Germline V lookup: CDR1 MDHEN, CDR2 SYDVKM. Trimming cost V 4 bases and J 8 bases, with 6 bases left between them. This CDR3 contains 11 residues. CDR3 sequence: CASSSDKPQHF. The CDR3 DNA reads TGTGCCAGCAGTTCAGATAAGCCCCAGCATTTT.

This chain links TRBV5-1 with TRBJ1-2; 8 bases line up with TRBD1. The CDR3 is 14 residues long. The germline V gene has CDR1 SGHRS and CDR2 YFSETQ. J gave up 3 bases and V 6 bases, and 7 bases lay outside the gene matches. Here the CDR3 reads CASTSATGDYGYTF. The DNA of the CDR3 is TGCGCCAGCACTTCTGCGACAGGGGACTATGGCTACACCTTC.

This clonotype was seen many times. This CDR3 is CASSPGQEVVRNTEAFF. As DNA, the CDR3 is TGTGCCAGCAGTCCGGGACAGGAGGTTGTTAGAAACACTGAAGCTTTCTTT. This chain uses TRBV6-1 with TRBJ1-1; 8 bases align to TRBD1. Trimming removed 5 bases from V and 2 bases from J; junction bases left unmatched: 13. The CDR3 runs to 17 residues. In germline, CDR1 is MNHNS, CDR2 SASEGT.

This clonotype was counted at least ten times. This sequence joins TRBV28 and TRBJ2-5, with D perhaps TRBD1 (5 bases). Trimming stripped 3 bases from V and 1 base from J, with 9 bases between. The CDR3 is made up of 14 amino acids. The germline CDR1 and CDR2 sequences are MDHEN and SYDVKM. The CDR3 reads CASSLGQFQETQYF. CDR3 in DNA: TGTGCCAGCAGTTTGGGGCAGTTCCAAGAGACCCAGTACTTC. Variable domain in full (rest from reference TRBV28 and TRBJ2-5): DVKVTQSSRYLVKRTGEKVFLECVQDMDHENMFWYRQDPGLGLRLIYFSYDVKMKEKGDIPEGYSVSREKKERFSLILESASTNQTSMYLCASSLGQFQETQYFGPGTRLLVL.

In its sample, this clonotype was seen many times. The V and J genes are TRBV6-2 or TRBV6-3 and TRBJ1-1, with 7 positions matching TRBD1. Germline CDR1 reads MNHEY; CDR2 reads SVGEGT. The length of the CDR3 is 17 residues. V shed 2 bases and J 0 bases; nucleotides not matched to a gene: 9. The CDR3 here is CASSYDRRDRLNTEAFF. The CDR3 coding sequence is TGTGCCAGCAGTTACGACCGAAGGGACAGATTGAACACTGAAGCTTTCTTT.

As concerns this clonotype: This may arise from a read error, as a much more abundant clone is one base away. The chain recombines TRBV24-1 with TRBJ1-2; D remains unclear. The CDR3 runs 13 residues. Germline loops: CDR1 KGHDR, CDR2 SFDVKD. CDR3 nucleotide sequence: TGTACCACCAGTGACCCTGGGTTCTATGGCTACACCTTC. It translates to CTTSDPGFYGYTF.

This clonotype showed up just a few times. The chain is built from TRBV3-1 and TRBJ2-7, with D hard to call. Germline loops: CDR1 LGHDT, CDR2 YNNKEL (reference sequence). V dropped 1 base and J dropped 1 base, with 5 bases sitting between them. The length of the CDR3 is 13 residues. The CDR3 nucleotides are TGTGCCAGCAGCCAAGCGGAGTCCTACGAGCAGTACTTC. It encodes CASSQAESYEQYF.

The V gene is TRBV2, the J gene TRBJ2-1; D not resolved. The ends were cut back, 8 bases at V and 6 bases at J, with 8 bases in the middle. CDR3 length equals 11 residues. Germline V gene lookup returns CDR1 SNHLY and CDR2 FYNNEI. The CDR3 protein is CASRAGNEQFF. CDR3 nucleotides: TGTGCCAGCCGAGCAGGCAATGAGCAGTTCTTC.

This clonotype appeared many times. The gene calls are TRBV12-3 or TRBV12-4 and TRBJ2-7; tentatively, D is TRBD1 (7 bases). V was trimmed by 5 bases and J by 3 bases, leaving 23 bases between them. This CDR3 comprises 17 residues. CDR3 in DNA: TGTGCCAGCAGTGGGGGAGGACAGGCCCCACCGGACTACGAGCAGTACTTC. Amino acids: CASSGGGQAPPDYEQYF.

This clonotype occurred many times. V and J are TRBV19 and TRBJ2-7; 7 nucleotides agree with TRBD2. CDR3 length: 14 amino acids. CDR1 and CDR2 (germline): LNHDA, SQIVND (reference sequence). After removal of 7 bases from V and 2 bases from J, the junction contained 8 bases not matched to a gene. CDR3 DNA sequence: TGTGCCAGTACCCAAGGCGGGGGAACCTACGAGCAGTACTTC. The encoded protein is CASTQGGGTYEQYF.

This chain joins TRBV3-1 and TRBJ2-2; D is perhaps TRBD1 (6 bases). V was clipped by 8 bases and J by 6 bases, with 10 bases between them. The CDR3 is 12 residues long. The V gene's germline CDR1 is LGHDT and CDR2 YNNKEL (reference sequence). CDR3 bases: TGTGCCAGCTGTCAGGGGCCCGGGGAGCTGTTTTTT. Translated, it gives CASCQGPGELFF.

This clonotype was observed many times. The chain has TRBV28 and TRBJ1-4; D is undetermined. Germline loops: CDR1 MDHEN, CDR2 SYDVKM. The CDR3 spans 12 residues. Trimming took 11 bases from V and 5 from J, leaving 12 bases between them. Written as DNA, the CDR3 is TGTGCCGTGTGGGGATCGAATGAAAAACTGTTTTTT. Its protein product is CAVWGSNEKLFF.

The chain couples TRBV3-2 to TRBJ1-2; the D call of TRBD1 is as the table states it, not checked on the DNA. TRBV3-2 is deemed a pseudogene. CDR3 length equals 16 residues. CDR3 loop: CASSQGTGTGFYGYTF. Here the CDR3 DNA reads TGTGCCAGCAGCCAGGGTACCGGGACAGGATTCTATGGCTACACCTTC.

Of note for this clonotype: One end of the junction varies from germline; a read error may be responsible. V gene TRBV19 combines with J gene TRBJ2-2, with 8 bases lining up with TRBD2. CDR3 length: 13 amino acids. Germline CDR1 is LNHDA and CDR2 is SQIVND (reference sequence). This chain's CDR3 is CVSSIQREGELFF. The CDR3 nucleotides are TGTGTCAGTAGTATACAGCGGGAGGGGGAGCTGTTTTTT.

Written as DNA, the CDR3 is TGTGCCAGCTCACCAATGCAGGGGGGGCAGAACACTGAAGCTTTCTTT. Its protein is CASSPMQGGQNTEAFF. The genes are TRBV18 and TRBJ1-1, with TRBD1 identical over 7 bases. This CDR3 has 16 residues. The V gene's germline CDR1 is KGHSH and CDR2 LQKENI. V was clipped by 2 bases and J by 1 base; unmatched bases: 7.

The rearrangement uses TRBV4-1 and TRBJ1-5; the match to TRBD1 covers 7 bases. Germline CDR1 and CDR2: MGHRA and YSYEKL. With V trimmed by 4 bases and J by 2 bases, 8 bases remained unmatched. This CDR3 has 16 residues. Written as DNA, the CDR3 is TGCGCCAGCAGCCGGGAAACAGGGGCCCGCAATCAGCCCCAGCATTTT. Its translation is CASSRETGARNQPQHF.

As concerns this clonotype: A much larger clone differs by one base, so this may be a read error. This chain's CDR3 is CASGDGGRGAYEQYF. The CDR3 DNA follows: TGTGCCAGCGGTGATGGCGGGAGGGGTGCCTACGAGCAGTACTTC. The chain carries TRBV2 and TRBJ2-7, with 9 nucleotides matching TRBD2. In germline, CDR1 is SNHLY, CDR2 FYNNEI. CDR3 length equals 15 residues.

V is TRBV27 and J is TRBJ1-6, with D possibly being TRBD1 (5 bases). The CDR3 has 15 amino acids. Trimming shortened V by 2 bases and J by 7 bases, and 12 bases separated the two germline ends. Germline V gene lookup returns CDR1 MNHEY and CDR2 SMNVEV (reference sequence). CDR3 amino acids: CASSLRAWGNSPLHF. DNA of the CDR3: TGTGCCAGCAGTTTAAGGGCGTGGGGGAATTCACCCCTCCACTTT.